The entry below gives a single T cell receptor beta chain sequence along with its context. The CDR3 does not close with the conserved phenylalanine or tryptophan, likely indicating a read error. The entry originates in a study of T cells in Graves' hyperthyroidism and ophthalmopathy. The TCR beta CDR3 regions underwent amplification using RNA transcripts as the source. Researchers ran a first-round RT-PCR on the TCR CDR3 using the HTBI primer set. TCRdb analysed the multiplex PCR reads with MiXCR anew, one entry per CDR3 protein. The sample carries about 640,000 distinct CDR3 sequences, about 45% recorded once. Diagnosing involved the use of clinical symptoms, serum thyroxine and TRAb, thyroid ultrasound and orbital computed tomography. What was sequenced was peripheral blood or thyroid tissue (not recorded which). The TCR originated in an adult man with Graves' disease, either hyperthyroidism or ophthalmopathy (not recorded which).

The CDR3 nucleotides are TGCGCCAGCAGCCAAGGAGGACACCTGAACACTGAAGCTTTCCTT. As protein: CASSQGGHLNTEAFL. This sequence joins TRBV11-2 and TRBJ1-1, with D perhaps matching TRBD1 (5 bases). CDR3 size: 15 residues. Germline loops: CDR1 SGHAT, CDR2 FQNNGV.